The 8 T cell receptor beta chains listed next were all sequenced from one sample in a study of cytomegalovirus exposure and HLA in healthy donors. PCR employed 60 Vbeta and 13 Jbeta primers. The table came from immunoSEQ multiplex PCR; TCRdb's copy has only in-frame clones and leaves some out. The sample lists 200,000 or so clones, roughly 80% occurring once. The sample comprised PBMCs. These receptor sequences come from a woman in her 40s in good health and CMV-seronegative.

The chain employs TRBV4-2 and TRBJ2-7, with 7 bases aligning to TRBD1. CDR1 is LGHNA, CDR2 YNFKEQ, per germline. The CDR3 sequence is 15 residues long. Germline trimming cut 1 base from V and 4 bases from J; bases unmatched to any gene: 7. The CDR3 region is CASSQGTGNGYEQYF. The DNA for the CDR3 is TGTGCCAGCAGCCAAGGGACAGGAAATGGTTACGAGCAGTACTTC.

The CDR3 spells CSGWTSGRATTQYF. DNA of the CDR3: TGCAGCGGTTGGACTAGCGGGAGGGCCACTACGCAGTATTTT. The chain has TRBV29-1 and TRBJ2-3, with 15 bases identical to TRBD2. The CDR3 has 14 residues. In germline, CDR1 is SQVTM, CDR2 ANQGSEA. The V gene end was trimmed by 7 bases and the J gene end by 8 bases; junction bases not matched to a gene: 7.

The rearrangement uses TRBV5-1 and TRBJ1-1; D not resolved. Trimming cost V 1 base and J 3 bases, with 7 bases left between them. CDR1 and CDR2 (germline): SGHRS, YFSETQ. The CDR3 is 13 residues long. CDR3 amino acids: CASSLIQYTEAFF. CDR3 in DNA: TGCGCCAGCAGCTTGATTCAGTACACTGAAGCTTTCTTT.

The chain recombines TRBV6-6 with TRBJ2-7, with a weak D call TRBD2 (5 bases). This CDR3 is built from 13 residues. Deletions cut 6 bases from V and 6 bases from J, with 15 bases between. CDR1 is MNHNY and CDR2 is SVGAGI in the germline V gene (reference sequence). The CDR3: CASSSDDRGEQYF. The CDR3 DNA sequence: TGTGCCAGCAGCTCAGACGATCGGGGCGAGCAGTACTTC.

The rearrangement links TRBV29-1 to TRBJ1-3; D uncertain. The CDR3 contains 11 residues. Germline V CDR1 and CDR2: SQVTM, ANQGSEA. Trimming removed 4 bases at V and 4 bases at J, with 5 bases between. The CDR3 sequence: CSVVSGNTIYF. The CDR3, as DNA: TGCAGCGTTGTGTCAGGAAACACCATATATTTT.

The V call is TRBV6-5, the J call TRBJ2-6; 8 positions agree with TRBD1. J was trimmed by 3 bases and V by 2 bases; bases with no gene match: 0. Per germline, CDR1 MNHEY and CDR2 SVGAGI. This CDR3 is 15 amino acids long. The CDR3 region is CASSYGQGGANVLTF. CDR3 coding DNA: TGTGCCAGCAGTTACGGACAGGGTGGGGCCAACGTCCTGACTTTC.

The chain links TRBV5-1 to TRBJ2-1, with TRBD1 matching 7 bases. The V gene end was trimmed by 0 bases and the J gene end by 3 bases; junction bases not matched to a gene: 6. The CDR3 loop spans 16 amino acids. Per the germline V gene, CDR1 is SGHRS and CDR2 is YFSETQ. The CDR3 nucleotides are TGCGCCAGCAGCTTGGGTTGGGGACAGTACTACAATGAGCAGTTCTTC. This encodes CASSLGWGQYYNEQFF. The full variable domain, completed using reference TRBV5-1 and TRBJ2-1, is KAGVTQTPRYLIKTRGQQVTLSCSPISGHRSVSWYQQTPGQGLQFLFEYFSETQRNKGNFPGRFSGRQFSNSRSEMNVSTLELGDSALYLCASSLGWGQYYNEQFFGPGTRLTVL.

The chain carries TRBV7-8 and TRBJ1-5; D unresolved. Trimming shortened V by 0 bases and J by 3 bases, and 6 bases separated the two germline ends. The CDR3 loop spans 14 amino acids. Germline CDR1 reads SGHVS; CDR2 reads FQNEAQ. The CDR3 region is CASSLALFNQPQHF. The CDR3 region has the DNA TGTGCCAGCAGCTTAGCGTTATTCAATCAGCCCCAGCATTTT.